This T cell receptor beta chain was captured by sequencing in a study of tissue T cells after allogeneic stem cell transplantation. V dropped 5 bases and J dropped 4 bases, with 9 bases sitting between them. The CDR3 runs to 12 residues. The V gene's germline CDR1 is SGHND and CDR2 FRSKSL. Sample time point: mouse harvest day 7 after allogeneic transplant. Mouse grafts combined 10^7 T-cell-depleted bone marrow cells with 10^6 splenic CD5+ T cells. This mouse GVHD model was MHC-mismatched B6 to BALB/c, profiled day 7 or 14. Whole-study results and caveats: Motif-based clustering found tissue-specific repertoire signatures shared across patients, though few clones were shared. Tissue-detected TCR repertoire was only partly captured by blood and spleen T cells.

By share, this clone ranks as medium-sized. Antigen unknown. The listed genes are named as in mouse. Read coverage stops 1 residue before the CDR3 terminus; the germline J gene supplies the remainder. Using immunoSEQ multiplex PCR, the repertoire was profiled, and TCRdb retains in-frame clones only, with some absent. This sample has thousands of clones; 50% to 55% occur once, and the top ten carry approximately 12%. The receptor comes from a female BALB/c mouse given C57BL/6 T cells with graft-versus-host disease after an allogeneic hematopoietic cell transplant. The chain combines TRBV15 with TRBJ2-7; D might be TRBD2 (5 bases). Sequencing used lymph node tissue. Partial CDR3 DNA: TGTGCCAGCAGTCCGGACTATTATGAACAGTAC. Translation gives CASSPDYYEQY. The full CDR3 is CASSPDYYEQYF.